There are many counts of the clone carrying this T cell receptor beta chain. Its target is not known. These data belong to a study of neurological immune-mediated disorders. Study in general: The roughly 34 multiple sclerosis patients comprised 31 that were relapsing-remitting and 3 that were secondary progressive. Points from the study as a whole: Any association between clinical or MRI features and the multiple sclerosis repertoire cluster was absent. The most TCR clonal expansion was seen in HTLV-1-associated myelopathy, whereas the least was seen in multiple sclerosis, below the level in healthy controls.

5'RACE generated cDNA with 10-nucleotide random UMIs. Using its own MiXCR run on the 5' RACE reads, TCRdb lists one record per CDR3 protein. Here the sample spans fewer than 85,000 distinct CDR3 sequences, roughly 3.6% being singletons. The sequence was obtained from a young man with multiple sclerosis. Material: PBMCs.

CDR3 DNA: TGTGCCAGCAGCTTAGACAGGCCGGGGGGGAACACTGAAGCTTTCTTT. It translates to CASSLDRPGGNTEAFF. This chain connects TRBV7-6 to TRBJ1-1, with D perhaps matching TRBD1 (5 bases). The germline V and J ends were trimmed by 1 base and 1 base, with 13 bases remaining between them. The germline CDR1 and CDR2 sequences are SGHVS and FNYEAQ. The CDR3 runs to 16 residues. Using reference TRBV7-6 and TRBJ1-1 for the parts outside the CDR3, the full variable domain is GAGVSQSPRYKVTKRGQDVALRCDPISGHVSLYWYRQALGQGPEFLTYFNYEAQQDKSGLPNDRFSAERPEGSISTLTIQRTEQRDSAMYRCASSLDRPGGNTEAFFGQGTRLTVV.